This TCR beta chain stems from a study of vaccination effects on CD4 cells after COVID-19. Study-level background: Antigen-specific CD4+ T cells were first expanded with viral peptide pools by the ViraFEST assay and only then sequenced. Cultures of about 2 million PBMC per well contained about 10 IU/ml IL-2 plus 10 ug/ml peptides.

In germline, CDR1 is LGHDT, CDR2 YNNKEL (reference sequence). Trimming removed 4 bases from V and 7 bases from J, with 14 bases in between. The CDR3 has 13 residues. Only in-frame clones appear in the TCRdb table, and some are missing; sequencing was by immunoSEQ multiplex PCR. This sample has under 55,000 clones, with around 70% found just once. Study outcomes and limitations: The authors studied few convalescent patients and collected no early post-infection timepoints.

Note on this clone: Its antigen is undetermined.

Following an approximately ten-day culture, CD4+ T cells were purified. Each participant was given two doses of one vaccine (BNT162b2 or mRNA-1273). Prior SARS-CoV-2 infection was absent in the vaccine recipients, as shown by negative nucleocapsid antibodies. Sequenced here: CD4+ T cells from PBMCs cultured without peptide, sampled after COVID-19 vaccination. The clonotype originates from a human donor who received a COVID-19 vaccine. This rearrangement joins TRBV3-1 (or the pseudogene TRBV3-2) to TRBJ2-7; weak D call: TRBD2 (5 bases). CDR3 in amino acids: CASSLEGFGEQYF. The CDR3 coding sequence is TGTGCCAGCAGCCTTGAGGGTTTCGGGGAGCAGTACTTC.